The sequence of this T cell receptor (beta chain) was determined in a study of blood T cell repertoires in COVID-19 (dated by TCRdb to 2020 to 2021). Background for the entire study: The collaborator samples originated in the United States, Italy and Spain and spanned the acute and convalescent phases of COVID-19. The repertoires were released in a freely available public database meant as a resource for research on the immune response to SARS-CoV-2. Where available, HLA class I and class II types were obtained from metadata supplied by the sample provider rather than from assay-based typing. The prospective study material was composed of cDNA or gDNA derived from T cells, B-cell-depleted T cells, or PBMCs. A de-identified subject ID, COVID-19 status, age in years and sex were almost always included in the sample metadata. The samples were drawn from two sources: the first 160 participants of the ongoing ImmuneRACE study, and 1,254 subjects contributed by 6 global collaborators. Deeply sampled blood TCRbeta repertoires from subjects exposed to, actively infected with, or recovered from COVID-19 were included in the dataset. Paper-wide results and their limitations: The quantity of clinical and demographic metadata differed by source and by participant and was supplied without curation.

The immunoSEQ Assay, a bias-controlled multiplex PCR, was used to amplify TCRbeta CDR3 regions from genomic DNA. The authors processed their data as follows. Nucleated cell counts per sample were estimated from amplification of reference gene primers within the assay. Sequence reads were collapsed and filtered to measure the absolute abundance of every unique TCRbeta CDR3 rearrangement. For each sample, productive Simpson clonality was calculated by taking the square root of Simpson's diversity index across productive rearrangements. Drawn from immuneACCESS, this table holds only the in-frame rearrangements with V and J called that TCRdb kept. Clones are partly lost; checked studies trace under half to an unresolved V gene and leave the rest unexplained. For V, J and clone size, that table is used; D and trimming come from the DNA. In this sample the table shows approximately 270,000 clones, 80% to 90% of which occur a single time. The ten most abundant clones make up roughly 4% of the sample.

About this clone itself: What this receptor recognizes is not known. No much larger clone exists at a distance of one base, and base qualities are not known.

Compared with germline, V lacks 5 bases and J lacks 2 bases; bases without a gene match: 6. The CDR3 starts with the cysteine, ends with the phenylalanine, and has 14 residues. The read is trimmed to its CDR3 DNA, 42 bases read in frame from base 1. Based on the germline V gene, the CDR1 and CDR2 sequences are SGHTS and YDEGEE. In the prospective study, participants were about 18 to 95 years old, resided in 25 or so geographic areas of the United States, and were enrolled through a virtual design. To assign participants to cohorts, the prospective study relied on clinical history that participants themselves reported in a screening survey and a study questionnaire. ImmuneRACE Cohort 3 recovered participants were defined by two consecutive negative NP/OP PCR tests, healthcare professional clearance, or symptom resolution. Mobile phlebotomists in the prospective study collected whole blood, serum and a nasopharyngeal or oropharyngeal swab from every participant. Additional blood draws and questionnaires over an approximately 2-month period could optionally be provided by prospective study participants. Blood samples from the prospective study were shipped frozen or at room temperature prior to DNA extraction.

The sequence was obtained from a woman in her 30s who had recovered from COVID-19. Recombination joined TRBV5-8 with TRBJ1-2; 7 central bases correspond to TRBD1. Material for sequencing was PBMCs or T cells enriched from blood (not recorded which). The CDR3 reads CASSSGGRNYGYTF. The DNA sequence reads TGTGCCAGCAGTTCAGGGGGTAGGAACTATGGCTACACCTTC.